The rows below give T cell receptor beta chains drawn from one sample of a study of CD8+CD57+ T cells in acquired aplastic anemia. In TCRdb, the reads were re-called with MiXCR into one record per CDR3 protein. The sample carries 200,000 or so distinct CDR3 sequences, less than 65% recorded once. Sequencing was performed on sorted CD4+, CD8+, or CD8+CD57+ T cells (not recorded which) from PBMCs. The receptors were sampled from a human donor with severe aplastic anemia or a healthy control (not recorded which). Both conserved end residues are part of each CDR3. D genes are given only for firm matches. The size field is filled for only some rows; it gives once, few, many or a size class.

J | size | V | D | CDR3 | DNA
TRBJ1-1 | many | TRBV5-6 | TRBD1 | CASRSTGESTEAFF | TGTGCCAGCAGGTCCACAGGGGAGAGCACTGAAGCTTTCTTT
TRBJ2-2 | NA | TRBV27 | NA | CASSLWGTGELFF | TGTGCCAGCAGTTTATGGGGCACCGGGGAGCTGTTTTTT
TRBJ1-1 | NA | TRBV11-2 | NA | CASAPGTEAFF | TGTGCCAGCGCCCCCGGGACTGAAGCTTTCTTT
TRBJ2-5 | many | TRBV19 | TRBD2 | CASSISSGGAKETQYF | TGTGCCAGTAGTATATCTAGCGGGGGGGCCAAAGAGACCCAGTACTTC
TRBJ1-2 | NA | TRBV27 | NA | CASSPGYGYGYTF | TGTGCCAGCAGCCCAGGATACGGCTATGGCTACACCTTC
TRBJ1-2 | NA | TRBV7-9 | NA | CASSFSSGGPDGYTF | TGTGCCAGCAGCTTTTCGAGCGGGGGGCCGGATGGCTACACCTTC
TRBJ2-7 | NA | TRBV19 | TRBD2 | CASSISHPSMVAGADEQYF | TGTGCCAGTAGTATAAGCCACCCCTCGATGGTAGCGGGGGCGGACGAGCAGTACTTC
TRBJ2-7 | NA | TRBV4-3 | TRBD1 | CASSQDGDRAEEQYF | TGCGCCAGCAGCCAAGATGGGGACAGGGCCGAAGAGCAGTACTTC
TRBJ2-5 | many | TRBV12-3/TRBV12-4 | TRBD1 | CASQGQGSVTQYF | TGTGCCAGCCAAGGACAGGGGAGTGTGACCCAGTACTTC
TRBJ2-1 | NA | TRBV20-1 | NA | CTPRRAEQFF | TGCACCCCGCGCAGGGCTGAGCAGTTCTTC
TRBJ1-5 | NA | TRBV14 | NA | CASSQTGYGQPQHF | TGTGCCAGCAGCCAAACAGGGTATGGTCAGCCCCAGCATTTT
TRBJ2-1 | NA | TRBV7-2 | NA | CASSSQPGVSGEQFF | TGTGCCAGCAGCTCCCAGCCGGGGGTAAGTGGTGAGCAGTTCTTC
TRBJ2-1 | NA | TRBV20-1 | NA | CSASTGRTNEQFF | TGCAGTGCTAGTACAGGGAGGACTAATGAGCAGTTCTTC
TRBJ2-3 | NA | TRBV7-8 | TRBD2 | CASSFLPWTSGGGTDTQYF | TGTGCCAGCAGCTTCCTGCCTTGGACTAGCGGGGGGGGGACAGATACGCAGTATTTT
TRBJ2-1 | few | TRBV27 | NA | CASSLSEANEQFF | TGTGCCAGCAGTTTATCTGAGGCGAATGAGCAGTTCTTC
TRBJ2-5 | NA | TRBV10-2 | TRBD2 | CASSDEVSGGETQYF | TGCGCCAGCAGTGATGAAGTGAGCGGGGGAGAGACCCAGTACTTC
TRBJ2-4 | NA | TRBV4-1 | TRBD1 | CASGMDRGHIDIQYF | TGCGCCAGCGGTATGGACAGGGGGCACATAGACATTCAGTACTTC
TRBJ1-1 | many | TRBV7-9 | NA | CASIGLNTEAFF | TGTGCCAGCATCGGACTCAACACTGAAGCTTTCTTT
TRBJ2-7 | NA | TRBV9 | NA | CASSPSGFEQYF | TGTGCCAGCAGCCCCTCAGGGTTCGAGCAGTACTTC
TRBJ2-7 | NA | TRBV5-1 | NA | CASSLNPQNSYEQYF | TGTGCCAGCAGCTTAAATCCCCAGAACTCCTACGAGCAGTACTTC
TRBJ2-1 | NA | TRBV24-1 | NA | CATEGGYNEQFF | TGTGCCACCGAGGGGGGCTACAATGAGCAGTTCTTC
TRBJ1-2 | few | TRBV29-1 | NA | CSVGADNYGYTF | TGCAGCGTTGGGGCAGACAACTATGGCTACACCTTC
TRBJ2-1 | NA | TRBV24-1 | NA | CATSATNRDGIYNEQSF | TGTGCCACCAGTGCAACCAACCGGGACGGTATCTACAATGAGCAGTCCTTC
TRBJ2-7 | NA | TRBV12-3/TRBV12-4 | TRBD1 | CASKQGASGYEQYF | TGTGCCAGCAAACAGGGGGCCTCGGGATACGAGCAGTACTTC
TRBJ2-3 | NA | TRBV20-1 | NA | CSAGGRGTQYF | TGCAGTGCAGGGGGGCGGGGGACGCAGTATTTT
TRBJ2-7 | many | TRBV6-5 | TRBD2 | CASSYAGGIPPYEQYF | TGTGCCAGCAGTTACGCGGGGGGGATTCCGCCCTACGAGCAGTACTTC
TRBJ2-7 | NA | TRBV3-1 | NA | CASSQASGWYEQYF | TGTGCCAGCAGCCAAGCTTCAGGGTGGTACGAGCAGTACTTC
TRBJ1-2 | NA | TRBV7-9 | NA | CASSLGSPVYGYTF | TGTGCCAGCAGCTTAGGGAGTCCGGTCTATGGCTACACCTTC
TRBJ1-2 | NA | TRBV12-3/TRBV12-4 | NA | CASTPMLTGGYTF | TGTGCCAGCACTCCCATGTTGACGGGAGGCTACACCTTC
TRBJ2-7 | NA | TRBV20-1 | TRBD2 | CSAWTSGSFEQYF | TGCAGTGCCTGGACTAGCGGGAGTTTCGAGCAGTACTTC
TRBJ1-2 | NA | TRBV10-3 | TRBD1 | CAISGTGVVGGYTF | TGTGCCATCAGCGGGACAGGGGTAGTGGGTGGCTACACCTTC
TRBJ1-1 | NA | TRBV19 | NA | CASSPASRSNRGVRFAEAFF | TGTGCCAGTAGTCCCGCCTCACGGAGCAATAGAGGGGTTAGGTTCGCTGAAGCTTTCTTT
TRBJ2-7 | NA | TRBV10-3 | TRBD1 | CAISYRGTGYEQYF | TGTGCCATCAGTTACAGGGGTACCGGATACGAGCAGTACTTC
TRBJ1-1 | NA | TRBV4-3 | NA | CASSPEVHLNAEAFF | TGCGCCAGCAGCCCAGAGGTCCACCTGAACGCTGAAGCTTTCTTT
TRBJ2-7 | once | TRBV20-1 | NA | CSAPRLSYEQYF | TGCAGTGCTCCACGGCTATCCTACGAGCAGTACTTC
TRBJ2-5 | NA | TRBV15 | NA | CATSRDRRQETQYF | TGTGCCACCAGCAGAGATAGGAGACAAGAGACCCAGTACTTC
TRBJ2-5 | NA | TRBV15 | NA | CATSRDRANQRSQETQYF | TGTGCCACCAGCAGAGATCGGGCCAACCAAAGGTCCCAAGAGACCCAGTACTTC
TRBJ2-7 | NA | TRBV5-4 | NA | CASSKSPGISYEQYF | TGTGCCAGCAGCAAATCCCCAGGGATAAGCTACGAGCAGTACTTC
TRBJ1-3 | NA | TRBV15 | TRBD1 | CATSPLWTGVGNTIYF | TGTGCCACCAGCCCTTTGTGGACAGGGGTAGGAAACACCATATATTTT
TRBJ1-1 | NA | TRBV2 | NA | CASSGRTAEAFF | TGTGCCAGCAGTGGAAGGACAGCTGAAGCTTTCTTT
TRBJ2-5 | NA | TRBV7-6 | NA | CASSPRGGPETQYF | TGTGCCAGCAGCCCCAGGGGGGGCCCCGAGACCCAGTACTTC
TRBJ1-5 | many | TRBV4-1 | TRBD1 | CASSQEGQGYQPQHF | TGCGCCAGCAGCCAAGAGGGACAGGGGTATCAGCCCCAGCATTTT
TRBJ2-3 | NA | TRBV29-1 | TRBD2 | CSVVGGGAGDTQYF | TGCAGCGTTGTAGGCGGGGGGGCCGGAGATACGCAGTATTTT
TRBJ1-1 | NA | TRBV7-9 | NA | CASGLSPYVNTEAFF | TGTGCCAGCGGCTTAAGTCCCTACGTGAACACTGAAGCTTTCTTT
TRBJ1-1 | NA | TRBV9 | NA | CASSPSGGGTEAFF | TGTGCCAGCAGCCCCAGCGGGGGAGGCACTGAAGCTTTCTTT
TRBJ2-3 | NA | TRBV24-1 | NA | CATSDAVTDTQYF | TGTGCCACCAGTGATGCCGTCACAGATACGCAGTATTTT
TRBJ1-6 | NA | TRBV5-4 | NA | CASSLDSGVNSPLHF | TGTGCCAGCAGCTTGGATAGTGGAGTTAATTCACCCCTCCACTTT
TRBJ1-2 | few | TRBV29-1 | NA | CSVEGGVGYTF | TGCAGCGTTGAAGGGGGCGTAGGCTACACCTTC
TRBJ2-7 | NA | TRBV18 | NA | CASSPTDAYEQYF | TGTGCCAGCTCACCAACAGATGCCTACGAGCAGTACTTC
TRBJ1-1 | NA | TRBV20-1 | NA | CSAREGRVNTEAFF | TGCAGTGCTAGAGAGGGCAGGGTGAACACTGAAGCTTTCTTT
TRBJ2-5 | NA | TRBV7-9 | TRBD1 | CASSFHDRGQETQYF | TGTGCCAGCAGCTTCCACGACAGGGGGCAAGAGACCCAGTACTTC
TRBJ2-5 | few | TRBV7-3 | NA | CASSSRAEETQYF | TGTGCCAGCAGCTCTAGGGCTGAAGAGACCCAGTACTTC
TRBJ1-1 | NA | TRBV20-1 | NA | CSAYPAEAFF | TGCAGTGCTTACCCCGCTGAAGCTTTCTTT
TRBJ2-7 | NA | TRBV7-9 | NA | CASSLIPGEQYF | TGTGCCAGCAGCTTAATACCGGGCGAGCAGTACTTC
TRBJ2-7 | many | TRBV12-3/TRBV12-4 | NA | CASSPGNETYEQYF | TGTGCCAGCAGTCCCGGAAATGAAACCTACGAGCAGTACTTC